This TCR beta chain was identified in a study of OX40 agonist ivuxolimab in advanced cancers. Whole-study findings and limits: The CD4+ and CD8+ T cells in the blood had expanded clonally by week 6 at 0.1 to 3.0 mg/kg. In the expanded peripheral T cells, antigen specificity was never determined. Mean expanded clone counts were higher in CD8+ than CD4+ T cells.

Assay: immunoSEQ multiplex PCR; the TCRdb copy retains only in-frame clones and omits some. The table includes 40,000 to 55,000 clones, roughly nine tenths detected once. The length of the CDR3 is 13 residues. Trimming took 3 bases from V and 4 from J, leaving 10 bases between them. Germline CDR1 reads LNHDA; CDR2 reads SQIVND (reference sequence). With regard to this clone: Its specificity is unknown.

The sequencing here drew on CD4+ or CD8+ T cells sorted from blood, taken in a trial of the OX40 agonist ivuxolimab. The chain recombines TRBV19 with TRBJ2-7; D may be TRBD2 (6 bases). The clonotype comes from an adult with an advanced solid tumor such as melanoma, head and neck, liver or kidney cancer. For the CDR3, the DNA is TGTGCCAGTAGTATTGGGGGAGGTTACGAGCAGTACTTC. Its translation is CASSIGGGYEQYF. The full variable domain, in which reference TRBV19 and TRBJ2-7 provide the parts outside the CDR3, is DGGITQSPKYLFRKEGQNVTLSCEQNLNHDAMYWYRQDPGQGLRLIYYSQIVNDFQKGDIAEGYSVSREKKESFPLTVTSAQKNPTAFYLCASSIGGGYEQYFGPGTRLTVT.